This TCR beta chain was profiled in a study of blood T cell repertoires in COVID-19. The repertoire was sequenced with immunoSEQ multiplex PCR; TCRdb's copy has only in-frame clones and lacks some. The sample lists some 340,000 clones; about 87% were seen once. Participant-reported clinical history was the basis for cohort assignment. Recovered Cohort 3 donors showed two negative PCRs, clearance, or symptom resolution. The trim removed 0 bases at V and 0 bases at J, leaving 0 bases unmatched. The CDR3 extends over 16 amino acids. CDR1 and CDR2 (germline): LGHNA, YNFKEQ. The sequence came from a woman in her twenties or thirties who had recovered from COVID-19. The material sequenced was PBMCs or T cells enriched from blood (not recorded which). This rearrangement joins TRBV4-2 to TRBJ2-4; 9 bases match TRBD1. The CDR3 nucleotides are TGTGCCAGCAGCCAAGAGGACAGGGGAGCCAAAAACATTCAGTACTTC. This codes for CASSQEDRGAKNIQYF.